One sample yielded the 10 T cell receptor beta chains listed below, sequenced in a study of cytomegalovirus exposure and HLA in healthy donors. The method was immunoSEQ multiplex PCR; TCRdb's version includes in-frame clones alone and lacks a portion of them. The top ten hold 1% to 1.5% of the sample, which has roughly 250,000 clones, approximately 86% seen once. Input material: PBMCs. The receptors here all came from a woman aged 30 to 39 in good health and CMV-seropositive.

The V gene is TRBV7-6, the J gene TRBJ2-2; D unclear. Looked up from germline, CDR1 is SGHVS and CDR2 is FNYEAQ. V was trimmed by 5 bases and J by 2 bases, leaving 15 bases between them. The CDR3 sequence is 16 residues long. The CDR3 DNA is TGTGCCAGCAGCCCCATTCGCGGCGGAAACACCGGGGAGCTGTTTTTT. It is translated as CASSPIRGGNTGELFF.

The gene calls are TRBV30 and TRBJ1-1; D gene unclear. Germline CDR1 GTSNPN, CDR2 SVGIG (reference sequence). This CDR3 comprises 17 residues. The ends were cut back, 1 base at V and 2 bases at J, with 20 bases in the middle. DNA for the CDR3: TGTGCCTGGAGTGGACGCCCAGGCAGTTACAAAAACACTGAAGCTTTCTTT. This gives the protein CAWSGRPGSYKNTEAFF. The full variable domain, completed using reference TRBV30 and TRBJ1-1, is SQTIHQWPATLVQPVGSPLSLECTVEGTSNPNLYWYRQAAGRGLQLLFYSVGIGQISSEVPQNLSASRPQDRQFILSSKKLLLSDSGFYLCAWSGRPGSYKNTEAFFGQGTRLTVV.

This chain joins TRBV7-3 and TRBJ2-7; D not resolved. Between the trimmed V and J ends, which lost 4 bases and 6 bases, there was a span of 13 bases. The CDR3 is 13 residues long. Per germline, CDR1 SGHTA and CDR2 FQGTGA. CDR3 protein: CASSSAPSAEQYF. Here the CDR3 DNA reads TGTGCCAGCAGCTCTGCCCCGAGCGCCGAGCAGTACTTC.

This chain joins TRBV7-3 and TRBJ2-2; the match to TRBD2 covers 8 bases. V was pared by 6 bases and J by 4 bases, with 10 bases of the junction left unmatched. Germline V gives CDR1 SGHTA, CDR2 FQGTGA. This CDR3 is 16 amino acids long. Here the CDR3 reads CASRLGREGPTGELFF. The CDR3 DNA is TGTGCCAGCAGGCTAGGACGGGAGGGCCCCACCGGGGAGCTGTTTTTT.

A single count supports this clone. The rearrangement joins TRBV6-6 to TRBJ1-2; D is unclear. The ends were cut back, 2 bases at V and 3 bases at J, with 10 bases in the middle. CDR1 is MNHNY and CDR2 is SVGAGI in the germline V gene (reference sequence). The CDR3 runs 14 residues. The CDR3 region is CASSYRISDYGYTF. The CDR3 DNA follows: TGTGCCAGCAGTTACAGAATCAGCGACTATGGCTACACCTTC.

This chain uses TRBV18 with TRBJ2-1, with D possibly being TRBD2 (5 bases). The germline V and J ends were trimmed by 5 bases and 8 bases, with 10 bases remaining between them. The CDR3 covers 12 residues. CDR1 and CDR2 from the germline V gene are KGHSH and LQKENI. The CDR3 here is CASSKVSDEQFF. CDR3 DNA: TGTGCCAGCTCAAAGGTTAGCGATGAGCAGTTCTTC.

This clone was observed a single time. The chain has TRBV25-1 and TRBJ2-7, with 8 bases aligning to TRBD1. The CDR3 is 14 amino acids. The V gene's germline CDR1 is MGHDK and CDR2 SYGVNS. V shed 3 bases and J 2 bases; nucleotides not matched to a gene: 3. The CDR3 protein is CASSDGTGAYEQYF. The CDR3 DNA sequence: TGTGCCAGCAGTGACGGGACAGGAGCCTACGAGCAGTACTTC.

The chain links TRBV6-4 to TRBJ2-1; 9 nucleotides match TRBD2. Trimming at V came to 0 bases and at J to 8 bases, leaving 14 bases not matched to a gene. Germline V gene lookup returns CDR1 MRHNA and CDR2 SNTAGT. The CDR3 runs 18 residues. CDR3 nucleotides: TGTGCCAGCAGTGACTCGATGTGGGGCGGGAGGGCCTCTGATGAGCAGTTCTTC. Protein sequence: CASSDSMWGGRASDEQFF.

The V and J genes are TRBV4-2 and TRBJ1-1; 8 positions match TRBD1. The V gene's germline CDR1 is LGHNA and CDR2 YNFKEQ. The CDR3 spans 15 residues. After removal of 2 bases from V and 1 base from J, the junction contained 3 bases not matched to a gene. CDR3 region: CASSQRQGPNTEAFF. CDR3 in DNA: TGTGCCAGCAGCCAACGACAGGGGCCGAACACTGAAGCTTTCTTT.

V usage is TRBV19 and J usage is TRBJ2-7; TRBD2 is a possible D gene (6 bases). Germline lookup yields CDR1 LNHDA and CDR2 SQIVND (reference sequence). CDR3 length: 14 residues. The V end lost 4 bases, the J end lost 7 bases, and 17 bases lay between the germline ends. CDR3 sequence: CASSTPGQGGEQYF. CDR3 DNA: TGTGCCAGTAGTACCCCGGGTCAGGGAGGAGAGCAGTACTTC.